The 25 T cell receptor beta chains below come from one sample, sequenced in a study of T-cell reconstitution after alpha-beta-depleted transplantation in children. Unique molecular identifiers were incorporated during preparation of the TCRbeta library. TCRdb independently ran MiXCR on the PCR reads; one entry per CDR3 protein. The data contain 600,000 to 700,000 distinct CDR3 sequences, around 13% of them singletons. The starting material was PBMCs, obtained before TCRalphabeta/CD19-depleted stem cell transplant. All receptors derive from a girl aged 2 to 9 with congenital amegakaryocytic thrombocytopenia, due to receive a stem cell transplant.

This clonotype occurred many times. V and J are TRBV29-1 and TRBJ2-7; no clear D. The CDR3 is 13 residues long. Germline values: CDR1 SQVTM, CDR2 ANQGSEA. Trimming removed 0 bases from V and 1 base from J, with 7 bases in between. The DNA for the CDR3 is TGCAGCGTTGAAGATCCGGGTTCCTACGAGCAGTACTTC. This translates into CSVEDPGSYEQYF.

The chain couples TRBV11-2 to TRBJ1-1; D is uncertain. Germline loops: CDR1 SGHAT, CDR2 FQNNGV. V was shortened by 5 bases and J by 1 base, with 11 bases between the two germline ends. CDR3 size: 14 residues. CDR3 in DNA: TGTGCCAGCAGCCCATACCTCGGGAACACTGAAGCTTTCTTT. It specifies CASSPYLGNTEAFF.

V and J are TRBV18 and TRBJ1-1; D call uncertain. Germline loops: CDR1 KGHSH, CDR2 LQKENI. This CDR3 contains 13 residues. The V end lost 4 bases, the J end lost 5 bases, and 11 bases lay between the germline ends. The CDR3 loop reads CASSRAGGTEAFF. The DNA for the CDR3 is TGTGCCAGCTCACGCGCCGGTGGTACTGAAGCTTTCTTT.

The chain has TRBV29-1 and TRBJ2-5, with D perhaps matching TRBD1 or TRBD2 (5 bases each). CDR3 length: 11 residues. Trimming took off 7 bases at V and 5 bases at J, with 11 bases between the two ends. CDR1 is SQVTM and CDR2 is ANQGSEA in the germline V gene. CDR3 sequence: CSGAEGETQYF. The CDR3 DNA reads TGCAGCGGGGCCGAGGGGGAGACCCAGTACTTC.

This clonotype was seen at least ten times. The chain couples TRBV7-9 to TRBJ2-3; D may match TRBD1 or TRBD2 (5 bases each). Trimming took 0 bases from V and 0 from J, leaving 13 bases between them. Germline V gene sequence: CDR1 SEHNR, CDR2 FQNEAQ (reference sequence). The CDR3 has 17 residues. The CDR3 nucleotides read TGTGCCAGCAGCTTAGCCATCGGGGCTACTAGCACAGATACGCAGTATTTT. Translated: CASSLAIGATSTDTQYF.

This clonotype was recorded at least ten times. The gene calls are TRBV10-3 and TRBJ2-5, with a tentative D call TRBD2 (6 bases). The CDR3 has 14 amino acids. V dropped 6 bases and J dropped 1 base, with 12 bases sitting between them. Germline CDR1 reads ENHRY; CDR2 reads SYGVKD. DNA for the CDR3: TGTGCCATCAGCTCGGGACTCGTCCAAGAGACCCAGTACTTC. As protein: CAISSGLVQETQYF.

This clonotype was detected many times. This chain links TRBV7-9 with TRBJ2-4; TRBD1 or TRBD2 may be the D gene (5 bases each). Germline V gene data show CDR1 as SEHNR and CDR2 as FQNEAQ (reference sequence). V lost 3 bases and J 7 bases, leaving 13 bases between the germline ends. The CDR3 is 14 residues long. The CDR3 here is CASSFIYRDNIQYF. CDR3 nucleotides: TGTGCCAGCAGCTTTATCTACCGGGACAACATTCAGTACTTC.

This clonotype was detected ten times or more. The rearrangement links TRBV5-1 to TRBJ1-1, with D uncertain. The V gene lost 3 bases and the J gene lost 2 bases, with 11 bases spanning the gap. CDR1 SGHRS and CDR2 YFSETQ come from the germline V gene. The CDR3 runs to 14 residues. CDR3 coding DNA: TGCGCCAGCAGCTCGGGAACACGCAACACTGAAGCTTTCTTT. Protein: CASSSGTRNTEAFF.

Notes on this clonotype: A clone one base away is much larger, so this may be a read error. The chain links TRBV20-1 to TRBJ2-3, with unresolved D. The CDR3 loop spans 14 amino acids. The germline V and J ends were trimmed by 1 base and 3 bases, with 11 bases remaining between them. Germline CDR1 and CDR2: DFQATT and SNEGSKA (reference sequence). Written as DNA, the CDR3 is TGCAGTGCTAGAGCTAAAGCATGGACAGATACGCAGTATTTT. It encodes CSARAKAWTDTQYF.

This clonotype was observed at least ten times. The rearrangement uses TRBV5-1 and TRBJ2-1; TRBD1 or TRBD2 may be the D gene (6 bases each). This CDR3 is built from 17 residues. Per the germline V gene, CDR1 is SGHRS and CDR2 is YFSETQ. With 5 bases removed from V and 0 bases from J, the gap between germline ends came to 18 bases. The CDR3 DNA sequence: TGCGCCAGCAGTTTTTTACAGGGAGGACCCTCCTACAATGAGCAGTTCTTC. Translating it yields CASSFLQGGPSYNEQFF.

The rearrangement uses TRBV12-3 or TRBV12-4 and TRBJ2-5, with TRBD1 matching 7 bases. J gave up 1 base and V 7 bases, and 3 bases lay outside the gene matches. This CDR3 is built from 13 residues. This chain's CDR3 is CASNRQGQETQYF. Written as DNA, the CDR3 is TGTGCCAGCAATAGACAGGGCCAAGAGACCCAGTACTTC.

The V call is TRBV7-7, the J call TRBJ2-3, with unresolved D. V shed 5 bases and J shed 1 base, with 10 bases lying between them. The CDR3 totals 14 residues. Germline CDR1 reads SSHAT; CDR2 reads FNYEAQ (reference sequence). Here the CDR3 DNA reads TGTGCCAGCAGCAGTCCACTTCGCACAGATACGCAGTATTTT. Encoded protein: CASSSPLRTDTQYF.

In its sample, this clonotype was seen many times. The rearrangement uses TRBV5-1 and TRBJ1-2, with 7 bases identical to TRBD1. CDR3 size: 15 residues. Germline-derived CDR1 and CDR2 are SGHRS and YFSETQ. V was clipped by 0 bases and J by 3 bases; unmatched bases: 5. The CDR3 region has the DNA TGCGCCAGCAGCTTGGGAGGGGGCTCGGACTATGGCTACACCTTC. It encodes CASSLGGGSDYGYTF.

This chain uses TRBV5-1 with TRBJ1-6; no clear D. Germline assignment: CDR1 SGHRS and CDR2 YFSETQ. Trimming left V 0 bases short and J 14 bases short, with 9 bases between. The CDR3 sequence is 12 residues long. CDR3 in DNA: TGCGCCAGCAGCTTGGCCGGCACATCCCTCCACTTT. It specifies CASSLAGTSLHF.

This clonotype was counted ten times or more. The genes are TRBV28 and TRBJ2-7; D not certain. Germline V CDR1 and CDR2: MDHEN, SYDVKM. The CDR3 runs 13 residues. The V end lost 4 bases, the J end lost 3 bases, and 10 bases lay between the germline ends. The CDR3: CASSSPILYEQYF. CDR3 nucleotides: TGTGCCAGCAGTTCCCCGATCCTCTACGAGCAGTACTTC. Using reference TRBV28 and TRBJ2-7 for the parts outside the CDR3, the full variable domain is DVKVTQSSRYLVKRTGEKVFLECVQDMDHENMFWYRQDPGLGLRLIYFSYDVKMKEKGDIPEGYSVSREKKERFSLILESASTNQTSMYLCASSSPILYEQYFGPGTRLTVT.

This clonotype was counted many times. V usage is TRBV3-1 and J usage is TRBJ2-2, with D maybe TRBD2 (5 bases). Germline V gene sequence: CDR1 LGHDT, CDR2 YNNKEL (reference sequence). The CDR3 spans 15 residues. V was pared by 1 base and J by 5 bases, with 11 bases between. The CDR3 here is CASSQVDWQTGELFF. CDR3 DNA sequence: TGTGCCAGCAGCCAAGTGGACTGGCAAACCGGGGAGCTGTTTTTT.

The J gene is TRBJ2-7, the V gene TRBV20-1; TRBD1 might be the D (6 bases). The germline gives CDR1 DFQATT, CDR2 SNEGSKA (reference sequence). V gave up 5 bases and J gave up 6 bases, with 20 bases separating them. The CDR3 covers 14 residues. The CDR3 region has the DNA TGCAGTGCTTTCACGATAGGACAGACTTCCGAGCAGTACTTC. This translates into CSAFTIGQTSEQYF.

This clonotype was seen a few times. This chain uses TRBV5-1 with TRBJ1-2; no definite D call. The CDR3 contains 12 residues. V lost 3 bases and J 2 bases, leaving 5 bases between the germline ends. Germline V gene data show CDR1 as SGHRS and CDR2 as YFSETQ. As DNA, the CDR3 is TGCGCCAGCAGCTACGAGAACTATGGCTACACCTTC. It translates to CASSYENYGYTF.

This clonotype was recorded at least ten times. The rearrangement links TRBV5-1 to TRBJ1-2; 9 positions agree with TRBD1. Germline V gene lookup returns CDR1 SGHRS and CDR2 YFSETQ. Germline trimming cut 0 bases from V and 6 bases from J; bases unmatched to any gene: 9. There are 16 residues in the CDR3. The CDR3 sequence: CASSLDPDRGKDGYTF. In DNA, the CDR3 is TGCGCCAGCAGCTTGGACCCGGACAGGGGTAAAGATGGCTACACCTTC.

This clonotype was seen more than once but under ten times. The genes are TRBV5-1 and TRBJ2-5, with 11 positions matching TRBD2. With 4 bases clipped from V and 2 bases from J, the junction kept 4 bases outside the gene matches. CDR3 length equals 15 residues. Per germline, CDR1 SGHRS and CDR2 YFSETQ. The CDR3 here is CASSLTSGAQETQYF. The CDR3 DNA reads as TGCGCCAGCAGCCTGACTAGCGGGGCTCAAGAGACCCAGTACTTC.

This clonotype was observed a handful of times. The J gene is TRBJ1-3, the V gene TRBV20-1; 8 nucleotides agree with TRBD1. Germline V gene lookup returns CDR1 DFQATT and CDR2 SNEGSKA (reference sequence). The CDR3 consists of 16 residues. Unmatched junction bases numbered 13, after V lost 5 bases and J lost 4 bases. The CDR3 DNA reads TGCAGTGCTCCAGGGGGCAGGGGCCCGGGAGGAAACACCATATATTTT. This gives the protein CSAPGGRGPGGNTIYF.

This clonotype was seen repeatedly, ten times or more. The chain couples TRBV20-1 to TRBJ2-2, with 8 bases identical to TRBD2. The CDR3 length is 15 residues. With 0 bases clipped from V and 1 base from J, the junction kept 1 base outside the gene matches. In germline, CDR1 is DFQATT, CDR2 SNEGSKA (reference sequence). CDR3 nucleotide sequence: TGCAGTGCTAGAGAGAGCGGGAGGAACACCGGGGAGCTGTTTTTT. It encodes CSARESGRNTGELFF.

This clonotype was detected many times. The chain has TRBV20-1 and TRBJ1-1; no definite D call. This CDR3 region has 12 residues. Germline CDR1 DFQATT, CDR2 SNEGSKA (reference sequence). Deletions cut 3 bases from V and 1 base from J, with 6 bases between. The chain's CDR3 is CSASFSNTEAFF. CDR3 DNA sequence: TGCAGTGCTAGTTTCTCGAACACTGAAGCTTTCTTT.

The chain combines TRBV28 with TRBJ2-3; no clear D gene. This CDR3 has 14 amino acids. Looked up from germline, CDR1 is MDHEN and CDR2 is SYDVKM. V lost 5 bases, J lost 4 bases, and 13 bases lay in between. Written as DNA, the CDR3 is TGTGCCAGCAGTCCTCCTTACAGAGCAGATACGCAGTATTTT. Protein product: CASSPPYRADTQYF.

Ten or more counts support this clonotype. The chain uses TRBV10-3 and TRBJ2-5; 7 bases match TRBD1. The CDR3 has 17 amino acids. Germline V gene sequence: CDR1 ENHRY, CDR2 SYGVKD. With 3 bases clipped from V and 1 base from J, the junction kept 11 bases outside the gene matches. The CDR3 sequence: CAISEGVGQVLQETQYF. DNA of the CDR3: TGTGCCATCAGTGAAGGAGTTGGACAGGTACTCCAAGAGACCCAGTACTTC.